The clone carrying this TCR beta chain came up a few times. Its antigen is currently unknown. These patients, aged 18 to 65, had recently diagnosed hyperthyroidism lasting under 2 months. V was clipped by 8 bases and J by 5 bases, with 25 bases between them. The CDR3 is 17 residues long. This entry belongs to a study of T cells in Graves' hyperthyroidism and ophthalmopathy. Authors of the study amplified TCR beta CDR3 regions from RNA transcripts. The primer set for the first-round RT-PCR of the TCR CDR3 was HTBI. TCRdb re-called the multiplex PCR reads with MiXCR, one entry per CDR3 protein. The repertoire holds hundreds of thousands of distinct CDR3 sequences, around 19% seen once, with over 15% in the top ten. Study-wide points: Blood also held most thyroid clonotypes expanded beyond 0.001.

The material sequenced was blood. The receptor was isolated from a woman aged 50 to 65 with Graves' hyperthyroidism that later progressed to Graves' ophthalmopathy. The chain has TRBV12-3 or TRBV12-4 and TRBJ1-5, with D perhaps TRBD1 (6 bases). The CDR3 DNA reads as TGTGCCAGCGGGCGGGCTGGGGGGAGCGGGGGGCATCAGCCCCAGCATTTT. It codes for CASGRAGGSGGHQPQHF.